This T cell receptor beta chain is drawn from a study of neurological immune-mediated disorders. Findings of the study overall: The level of TCR clonal expansion was highest in patients with HTLV-1-associated myelopathy and lowest in multiple sclerosis, where it fell below the level seen in healthy controls.

Via MiXCR, TCRdb re-called the 5' RACE reads, giving one row per CDR3 protein. The profile shows more than 45,000 distinct CDR3 sequences, 2% to 3% of them singletons. V trimming: 6 bases; J trimming: 2 bases; junction bases outside the gene matches: 3. The CDR3 has 15 residues. This clonotype was found many times. What it binds is unknown. The chain uses TRBV12-3 or TRBV12-4 and TRBJ2-5, with 13 bases lining up with TRBD2. This clonotype was obtained from a man aged 45 to 65 with multiple sclerosis. Sequenced material: PBMCs. The CDR3 here is CASRAGLAGQETQYF. The CDR3 bases are TGTGCCAGCAGGGCGGGACTAGCGGGGCAAGAGACCCAGTACTTC.